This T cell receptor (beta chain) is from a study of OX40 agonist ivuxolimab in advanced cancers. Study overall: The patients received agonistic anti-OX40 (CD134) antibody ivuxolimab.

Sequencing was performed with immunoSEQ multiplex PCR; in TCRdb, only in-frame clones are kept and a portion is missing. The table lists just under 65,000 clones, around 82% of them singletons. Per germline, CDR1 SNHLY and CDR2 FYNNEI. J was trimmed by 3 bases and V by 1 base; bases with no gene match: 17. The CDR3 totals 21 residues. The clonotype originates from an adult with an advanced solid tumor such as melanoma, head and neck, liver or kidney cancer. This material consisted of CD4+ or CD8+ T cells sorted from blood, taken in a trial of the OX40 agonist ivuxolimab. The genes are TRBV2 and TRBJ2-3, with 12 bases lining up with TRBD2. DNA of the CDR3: TGTGCCAGCAGTGAAGAAGATTGGACTAGCGGGGATATGTCACTAACAGATACGCAGTATTTT. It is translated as CASSEEDWTSGDMSLTDTQYF.